The 8 T cell receptor beta chains below come from one sample, sequenced in a study of shared clonotypes between healthy human individuals. The method was immunoSEQ multiplex PCR; TCRdb's version includes in-frame clones alone and lacks a portion of them. The sample lists about 2 million clones, approximately 94% seen once, with 1.1% in the top ten. Naive-designated CD8 cells lacked CD45RO, were positively enriched for CCR7, and omitted terminally differentiated effector memory CD45RA+ cells. The sequenced sample was naive CD8+ T cells sorted from blood. These TCRs come from a young man in good health.

This clone appeared a single time. In DNA, the CDR3 is TGTGCCAGTAGTATTGAGGCGGAAGAGACCCAGTACTTC. This translates into CASSIEAEETQYF. The chain recombines TRBV19 with TRBJ2-5; D is undetermined. Germline V gene data show CDR1 as LNHDA and CDR2 as SQIVND (reference sequence). This CDR3 comprises 13 residues. The V end lost 3 bases, the J end lost 3 bases, and 8 bases lay between the germline ends.

This chain joins TRBV5-4 and TRBJ2-5; D perhaps matches TRBD1 (5 bases). The germline V gene has CDR1 SGHNT and CDR2 YYREEE (reference sequence). The CDR3 contains 13 residues. The V end was cut by 0 bases, the J end by 12 bases, with 15 bases between. The CDR3 coding sequence is TGTGCCAGCAGCTTGGGGGCCGAAGGCAGGGAGTACTTC. It translates to CASSLGAEGREYF. The variable domain in full, with the rest retrieved from reference TRBV5-4 and TRBJ2-5, is ETGVTQSPTHLIKTRGQQVTLRCSSQSGHNTVSWYQQALGQGPQFIFQYYREEENGRGNFPPRFSGLQFPNYSSELNVNALELDDSALYLCASSLGAEGREYFGPGTRLLVL.

The gene calls are TRBV6-5 and TRBJ2-5; tentatively, D is TRBD1 or TRBD2 (6 bases each). Germline V gene sequence: CDR1 MNHEY, CDR2 SVGAGI. This CDR3 contains 13 residues. V was pared by 2 bases and J by 9 bases, with 13 bases between. CDR3 in DNA: TGTGCCAGCAGTTACGACGGGGGCAGGGCCCAGTACTTC. This sequence encodes CASSYDGGRAQYF.

This rearrangement joins TRBV19 to TRBJ2-7; 7 bases are a match to TRBD1. The CDR3 spans 14 residues. V lost 6 bases, J lost 2 bases, and 7 bases stayed unmatched. Germline loops: CDR1 LNHDA, CDR2 SQIVND (reference sequence). The CDR3 nucleotides are TGTGCCAGTAGCCTCGACAGGGAGACCTACGAGCAGTACTTC. Its translation is CASSLDRETYEQYF.

Note on this clone: Other DNA sequences within the sample encode an identical CDR3. The V call is TRBV19, the J call TRBJ2-1; 7 bases line up with TRBD2. The CDR3 loop spans 13 amino acids. Germline V lookup: CDR1 LNHDA, CDR2 SQIVND (reference sequence). The J segment lost 2 bases and the V segment lost 6 bases, leaving 1 base of the junction unmatched. The CDR3 region has the DNA TGTGCCAGTAGAGGACTAGCCTACAATGAGCAGTTCTTC. It codes for CASRGLAYNEQFF.

This clone was detected once. This chain links TRBV27 with TRBJ2-5, with 13 bases matching TRBD2. Unmatched junction bases numbered 3, after V lost 1 base and J lost 1 base. Germline V CDR1 and CDR2: MNHEY, SMNVEV (reference sequence). CDR3 length: 17 residues. The CDR3 protein is CASSLYWTSGGQETQYF. The DNA of the CDR3 is TGTGCCAGCAGTTTATACTGGACTAGCGGGGGCCAAGAGACCCAGTACTTC.

The J gene is TRBJ2-3, the V gene TRBV27, with D uncertain. Germline V lookup: CDR1 MNHEY, CDR2 SMNVEV (reference sequence). This CDR3 comprises 16 residues. V was clipped by 4 bases and J by 0 bases, with 14 bases between them. The DNA for the CDR3 is TGTGCCAGCAGTTCCCCCCGGGTCTATAGCACAGATACGCAGTATTTT. It specifies CASSSPRVYSTDTQYF.

The chain carries TRBV7-9 and TRBJ2-7; 9 bases agree with TRBD2. The junction had 8 bases not matched to a gene; V was cut back by 4 bases and J by 4 bases. There are 15 residues in the CDR3. Germline V gene sequence: CDR1 SEHNR, CDR2 FQNEAQ (reference sequence). The CDR3 bases are TGTGCCAGCAGCTGGGGACTAGCTCCCTCGTACGAGCAGTACTTC. Its protein product is CASSWGLAPSYEQYF.